The clone carrying this T cell receptor (beta chain) occurred a few times. This sample is drawn from a study of blood T cell repertoires in COVID-19. As for the study in general: T cells, B-cell-depleted T cells, or PBMCs provided the cDNA or gDNA that served as material.

V lost 2 bases to trimming and J lost 5 bases, with 20 bases between them. Germline loops: CDR1 SGHRS, CDR2 YFSETQ. This CDR3 comprises 16 residues. Some clones are missing from TCRdb's copy, which holds only in-frame ones; the method was immunoSEQ multiplex PCR. This table has hundreds of thousands of clones, approximately 90% appearing once. The TCR sequence derives from a woman in her thirties or forties who had recovered from COVID-19. The sample taken for sequencing was PBMCs or T cells enriched from blood (not recorded which). The gene calls are TRBV5-1 and TRBJ2-7; D is perhaps TRBD1 (6 bases). CDR3 bases: TGCGCCAGCAGCTTCGAAAAAAAAACAGGGAAAAACGAGCAGTACTTC. Translation: CASSFEKKTGKNEQYF. The whole variable domain, remainder taken from reference TRBV5-1 and TRBJ2-7, is KAGVTQTPRYLIKTRGQQVTLSCSPISGHRSVSWYQQTPGQGLQFLFEYFSETQRNKGNFPGRFSGRQFSNSRSEMNVSTLELGDSALYLCASSFEKKTGKNEQYFGPGTRLTVT.